The sequence of this T cell receptor beta chain was determined in a study of cytomegalovirus exposure and HLA in healthy donors. Points on this clone: Its antigen is as yet unknown.

Findings and limits, study-wide: In vitro experiments confirmed that three CMV-associated chains were specific for CMV antigens. Altogether, about 160 TCR beta chains were recorded as cytomegalovirus-associated. Many donors shared some public TCRs, even though most TCR sequences were rare.

Sequenced by immunoSEQ multiplex PCR; TCRdb stores in-frame clones only, minus some. The sample includes 55,000 to 85,000 clones, roughly 93% of them seen just once. This TCR derives from a woman between 18 and 29 years old in good health and CMV-seronegative. Sequencing input: PBMCs.

This CDR3 reads CASSGELGQGNEKLFF. DNA for the CDR3: TGTGCCAGCAGCGGAGAACTGGGACAGGGTAATGAAAAACTGTTTTTT. The chain is built from TRBV5-4 and TRBJ1-4; 9 bases are shared with TRBD1. V gave up 4 bases and J gave up 4 bases; unmatched junction bases: 8. The CDR3 length is 16 residues. Germline V gene data show CDR1 as SGHNT and CDR2 as YYREEE (reference sequence).